One and the same sample provided the 14 T cell receptor beta chains below, sequenced in a study of shared clonotypes between healthy human individuals. Naive CD8 cells lacked CD45RO, underwent positive selection for CCR7 and left out terminally differentiated effector memory CD45RA+ cells. Here immunoSEQ multiplex PCR was the method, and the copy in TCRdb shows in-frame clones only, minus some. The sample shows around 2,000,000 clones, approximately 94% of them seen only once. Sequences were obtained from naive CD8+ T cells sorted from blood. Receptor source: a man younger than 35 in good health.

This rearrangement joins TRBV27 to TRBJ2-2; 7 bases fit TRBD2. V lost 2 bases to trimming and J lost 7 bases; unmatched junction nucleotides: 4. The CDR3 spans 14 residues. Germline V gene sequence: CDR1 MNHEY, CDR2 SMNVEV (reference sequence). The CDR3 coding sequence is TGTGCCAGCAGTTTAGGTGGGGGGGTCGGGGAGCTGTTTTTT. This codes for CASSLGGGVGELFF.

The genes are TRBV10-1 and TRBJ2-4, with 7 bases identical to TRBD2. Germline assignment: CDR1 WNHNN and CDR2 SYGVQD (reference sequence). There are 13 residues in the CDR3. The J segment lost 8 bases and the V segment lost 2 bases, leaving 3 bases of the junction unmatched. CDR3 in amino acids: CASSEGREDIQYF. In DNA, the CDR3 is TGCGCCAGCAGTGAGGGCCGGGAGGACATTCAGTACTTC.

Note on this clone: Other DNA sequences from this sample encode an identical CDR3 as well. This chain links TRBV5-6 with TRBJ2-7, with D uncertain. Trimming took 4 bases from V and 3 from J, leaving 8 bases between them. CDR3 length equals 12 residues. CDR1 is SGHDT, CDR2 YYEEEE, per germline. The CDR3 nucleotides read TGTGCCAGCAGCGGTGCAGGCTACGAGCAGTACTTC. Translated: CASSGAGYEQYF.

The chain uses TRBV20-1 and TRBJ1-1, with D hard to call. This CDR3 has 11 residues. Trimming took 4 bases from V and 6 from J, leaving 9 bases between them. CDR1 and CDR2 from the germline V gene are DFQATT and SNEGSKA (reference sequence). The CDR3 coding sequence is TGCAGTGCTAAAAGAGTGGCTGAAGCTTTCTTT. Translated, it gives CSAKRVAEAFF.

A remark on this clone: This CDR3 is also generated by other DNA sequences in the sample. This chain's CDR3 is CASSIGVGYEQYF. The DNA of the CDR3 is TGTGCCAGTAGTATAGGGGTGGGCTACGAGCAGTACTTC. V gene TRBV19 combines with J gene TRBJ2-7; no definite D call. The CDR3 runs 13 residues. Trimming left V 1 base short and J 3 bases short, with 7 bases between. Germline CDR1 LNHDA, CDR2 SQIVND (reference sequence).

V usage is TRBV5-5 and J usage is TRBJ2-7, with a weak D call TRBD1 (5 bases). The CDR3 extends over 16 amino acids. CDR1 is SGHKS and CDR2 is YYEKEE in the germline V gene (reference sequence). Deletions cut 2 bases from V and 2 bases from J, with 17 bases between. CDR3 protein: CASSLRGGQRAYEQYF. CDR3 nucleotides: TGTGCCAGCAGCTTAAGGGGCGGTCAAAGGGCCTACGAGCAGTACTTC.

The DNA of the CDR3 is TGTGCCAGCAGCTTAGACAGGGTCACCTATAATTCACCCCTCCACTTT. The encoded protein is CASSLDRVTYNSPLHF. V and J are TRBV11-3 and TRBJ1-6, with D possibly matching TRBD1 (5 bases). From germline, CDR1 is SGHNT and CDR2 YENEEA. The CDR3 covers 16 residues. Between the trimmed V and J ends, which lost 0 bases and 2 bases, there was a span of 8 bases.

The chain links TRBV5-1 to TRBJ1-6; D might be TRBD1 (5 bases). The CDR3 spans 16 residues. Germline values: CDR1 SGHRS, CDR2 YFSETQ. With 5 bases removed from V and 0 bases from J, the gap between germline ends came to 12 bases. The CDR3 reads CASSRGVSSYNSPLHF. CDR3 sequence (DNA): TGCGCCAGCAGTAGGGGCGTCAGCTCCTATAATTCACCCCTCCACTTT. The full variable domain, rest sourced from reference TRBV5-1 and TRBJ1-6, is KAGVTQTPRYLIKTRGQQVTLSCSPISGHRSVSWYQQTPGQGLQFLFEYFSETQRNKGNFPGRFSGRQFSNSRSEMNVSTLELGDSALYLCASSRGVSSYNSPLHFGNGTRLTVT.

The V gene is TRBV25-1, the J gene TRBJ1-3, with D possibly matching TRBD1 (5 bases). Germline V lookup: CDR1 MGHDK, CDR2 SYGVNS. The V gene lost 3 bases and the J gene lost 4 bases, with 16 bases spanning the gap. The CDR3 runs 16 residues. The CDR3 region is CASSDPGEGTGNTIYF. CDR3 DNA: TGTGCCAGCAGTGACCCGGGGGAGGGTACAGGAAACACCATATATTTT.

The chain recombines TRBV27 with TRBJ1-1; no clear D. The ends were cut back, 5 bases at V and 1 base at J, with 11 bases in the middle. The CDR3 contains 14 residues. CDR1 and CDR2 (germline): MNHEY, SMNVEV (reference sequence). The CDR3 here is CASSLTSPNTEAFF. Written as DNA, the CDR3 is TGTGCCAGCAGTCTGACCTCACCGAACACTGAAGCTTTCTTT.

A remark on this clone: Other DNA sequences of this sample code for an identical CDR3. The gene calls are TRBV27 and TRBJ2-7; possibly TRBD1 for D (6 bases). Trimming pared 3 bases from V and 1 base from J, leaving 10 bases between. This CDR3 region has 14 residues. The V gene's germline CDR1 is MNHEY and CDR2 SMNVEV (reference sequence). CDR3 bases: TGTGCCAGCAGTTTTTCTACAGGGTCCTACGAGCAGTACTTC. Translated, it gives CASSFSTGSYEQYF.

The V call is TRBV30, the J call TRBJ1-2; the D is unclear. Germline V gives CDR1 GTSNPN, CDR2 SVGIG (reference sequence). V was trimmed by 1 base and J by 0 bases, leaving 9 bases between them. This CDR3 contains 14 residues. The CDR3 spells CAWSEALANYGYTF. The CDR3 region has the DNA TGTGCCTGGAGTGAGGCGCTAGCTAACTATGGCTACACCTTC.

Of note for this clone: The sample contains more than one DNA sequence encoding this CDR3. V and J are TRBV28 and TRBJ2-7; 13 bases line up with TRBD2. The CDR3 length is 14 residues. V was clipped by 6 bases and J by 4 bases; unmatched bases: 3. Looked up from germline, CDR1 is MDHEN and CDR2 is SYDVKM. CDR3 DNA sequence: TGTGCCAGCAGCCCGGGACTAGCGGGGTACGAGCAGTACTTC. Translation gives CASSPGLAGYEQYF.

The V and J genes are TRBV19 and TRBJ2-7, with TRBD1 matching 7 bases. Trimming at V came to 7 bases and at J to 1 base, leaving 4 bases not matched to a gene. CDR3 length: 13 residues. Germline-derived CDR1 and CDR2 are LNHDA and SQIVND (reference sequence). CDR3: CASTSGQSYEQYF. CDR3 in DNA: TGTGCCAGTACCTCGGGACAGTCCTACGAGCAGTACTTC.